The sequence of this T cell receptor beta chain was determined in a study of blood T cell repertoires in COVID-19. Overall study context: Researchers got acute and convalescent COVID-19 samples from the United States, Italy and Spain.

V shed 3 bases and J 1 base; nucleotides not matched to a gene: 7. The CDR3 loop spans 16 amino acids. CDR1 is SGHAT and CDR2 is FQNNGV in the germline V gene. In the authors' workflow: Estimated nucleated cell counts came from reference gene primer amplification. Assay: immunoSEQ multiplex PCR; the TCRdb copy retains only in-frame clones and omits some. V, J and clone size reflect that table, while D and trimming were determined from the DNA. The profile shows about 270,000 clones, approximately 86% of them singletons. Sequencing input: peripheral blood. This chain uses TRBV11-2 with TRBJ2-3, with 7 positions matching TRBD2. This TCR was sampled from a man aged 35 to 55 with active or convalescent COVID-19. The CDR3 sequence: CASSFWKREGTDTQYF. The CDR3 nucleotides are TGTGCCAGCAGCTTCTGGAAGCGGGAAGGCACAGATACGCAGTATTTT.